A single sample gave rise to the 28 T cell receptor beta chains below, sequenced in a study of cytomegalovirus exposure and HLA in healthy donors. The primer mix had 60 Vbeta and 13 Jbeta primers. TCRdb keeps only in-frame clones here, not all; method: immunoSEQ multiplex PCR. Here the sample spans around 190,000 clones, around 82% being singletons. The sequencing input was PBMCs. The receptors were gathered from a man younger than 30 in good health and CMV-seronegative.

J is TRBJ2-7 and V is TRBV4-2, with TRBD2 identical over 10 bases. The CDR3 is 18 residues long. Germline V gene sequence: CDR1 LGHNA, CDR2 YNFKEQ. Trimming removed 9 bases from V and 3 bases from J; junction bases left unmatched: 20. The CDR3 here is CARGQGLRTSGDIYEQYF. The CDR3 DNA reads TGTGCCAGGGGCCAGGGACTGCGGACTAGCGGAGACATCTACGAGCAGTACTTC.

V and J are TRBV11-2 and TRBJ1-3; D is possibly TRBD1 (6 bases). V dropped 1 base and J dropped 2 bases, with 9 bases sitting between them. Per germline, CDR1 SGHAT and CDR2 FQNNGV. This CDR3 spans 15 amino acids. CDR3 in amino acids: CASSLVGAAGNTIYF. The CDR3 DNA is TGTGCCAGCAGCTTAGTGGGGGCTGCTGGAAACACCATATATTTT.

In regard to this clone: At one end the junction does not follow the germline gene, possibly because of a read error. The genes are TRBV7-9 and TRBJ2-5; 11 positions agree with TRBD1. CDR1 is SEHNR, CDR2 FQNEAQ, per germline (reference sequence). CDR3 length: 16 amino acids. The DNA for the CDR3 is TGTTCCAGCAGCCAGGGGACAGGGGGGTACTGGGAGACCCAGTACTTC. Protein product: CSSSQGTGGYWETQYF.

The rearrangement joins TRBV9 to TRBJ2-1; 9 bases align to TRBD1. Germline CDR1 SGDLS, CDR2 YYNGEE. The length of the CDR3 is 18 residues. V gave up 1 base and J gave up 2 bases; unmatched junction bases: 10. The CDR3 region has the DNA TGTGCCAGCAGCGTAACAGGGGGCCAAATAATACCCTACAATGAGCAGTTCTTC. Translated, it gives CASSVTGGQIIPYNEQFF.

This chain uses TRBV5-1 with TRBJ2-1; maybe TRBD1 (6 bases). The CDR3 totals 14 residues. Germline-derived CDR1 and CDR2 are SGHRS and YFSETQ. The V end lost 0 bases, the J end lost 4 bases, and 8 bases lay between the germline ends. The CDR3 protein is CASSLGDTYNEQFF. CDR3 nucleotide sequence: TGCGCCAGCAGCTTGGGGGACACATACAATGAGCAGTTCTTC.

The chain uses TRBV18 and TRBJ1-5, with TRBD1 identical over 8 bases. Germline values: CDR1 KGHSH, CDR2 LQKENI. The V gene end was trimmed by 3 bases and the J gene end by 0 bases; junction bases not matched to a gene: 7. CDR3 size: 17 residues. In DNA form, the CDR3 reads TGTGCCAGCTCACCCCAATTGACAGGGGATAGCAATCAGCCCCAGCATTTT. Protein: CASSPQLTGDSNQPQHF.

This clone turned up a few times. This chain connects TRBV10-2 to TRBJ2-7, with D possibly matching TRBD2 (7 bases). The CDR3 spans 14 residues. V lost 6 bases and J lost 0, with 12 bases in between. From germline, CDR1 is WSHSY and CDR2 SAAADI. DNA for the CDR3: TGCGCCAGCAGAGGGAGGGGGACCTCCTACGAGCAGTACTTC. This sequence encodes CASRGRGTSYEQYF.

The chain recombines TRBV4-2 with TRBJ2-1; 10 nucleotides agree with TRBD2. The V gene end was trimmed by 1 base and the J gene end by 5 bases; junction bases not matched to a gene: 8. The CDR3 loop spans 17 amino acids. Per germline, CDR1 LGHNA and CDR2 YNFKEQ. The CDR3 nucleotides read TGTGCCAGCAGCCAAGGGGACAGCGGGAGGGCCCACAATGAGCAGTTCTTC. It is translated as CASSQGDSGRAHNEQFF.

This chain uses TRBV25-1 with TRBJ1-6; TRBD1 might be the D (5 bases). This CDR3 is built from 12 residues. Germline assignment: CDR1 MGHDK and CDR2 SYGVNS. V was pared by 6 bases and J by 7 bases, with 7 bases between. CDR3 nucleotides: TGTGCCAGCAGAGGACAAAATTCACCCCTCCACTTT. Protein product: CASRGQNSPLHF.

The chain couples TRBV6-5 to TRBJ2-7, with 11 bases lining up with TRBD2. The germline V gene has CDR1 MNHEY and CDR2 SVGAGI. The CDR3 totals 14 residues. The V segment lost 7 bases and the J segment 6 bases; nucleotides outside the gene matches: 8. The CDR3 DNA reads TGTGCCAGCACCAAGACTAGCGGGACGGGCGAGCAGTACTTC. The encoded protein is CASTKTSGTGEQYF.

The chain uses TRBV6-4 and TRBJ2-1; the match to TRBD2 covers 7 bases. Germline V CDR1 and CDR2: MRHNA, SNTAGT. V lost 0 bases, J lost 2 bases, and 4 bases stayed unmatched. This CDR3 is 16 amino acids long. The CDR3 region has the DNA TGTGCCAGCAGTGACTCGGGCGGGAGTCCCTACAATGAGCAGTTCTTC. Translating gives CASSDSGGSPYNEQFF.

The chain carries TRBV4-2 and TRBJ1-4; tentatively, D is TRBD1 (6 bases). This CDR3 region has 15 residues. With 4 bases removed from V and 2 bases from J, the gap between germline ends came to 11 bases. CDR1 LGHNA and CDR2 YNFKEQ come from the germline V gene. The CDR3 loop is CASSPERGTNEKLFF. CDR3 nucleotide sequence: TGTGCCAGCAGCCCGGAGAGGGGGACTAATGAAAAACTGTTTTTT.

This chain links TRBV12-2 with TRBJ2-1; the table names TRBD2, a call not compared with the DNA. TRBV12-2 is labeled a pseudogene. CDR3 length: 11 residues. In DNA, the CDR3 is TGTGCAAGTCGCTTAGGAGATGAGCAGTTCTTC. Translation gives CASRLGDEQFF.

This chain uses TRBV9 with TRBJ2-5, with TRBD1 matching 10 bases. The assigned J gene may be wrong: the sequence end matches TRBJ2-7 better. This CDR3 is built from 15 residues. Germline V gene lookup returns CDR1 SGDLS and CDR2 YYNGEE. The CDR3 DNA follows: TGTGCCAGCAGCGTAGGACAGGGGGCGAGCTACGAGCAGTACTTC. Translating it yields CASSVGQGASYEQYF.

The chain is built from TRBV7-8 and TRBJ2-1; D is possibly TRBD2 (5 bases). V dropped 3 bases and J dropped 0 bases, with 12 bases sitting between them. The CDR3 extends over 16 amino acids. Germline V gene lookup returns CDR1 SGHVS and CDR2 FQNEAQ. The chain's CDR3 is CASSFLRVSSYNEQFF. CDR3 DNA: TGTGCCAGCAGCTTCTTGAGGGTTAGCTCCTACAATGAGCAGTTCTTC.

The genes are TRBV2 and TRBJ2-7, with 9 bases matching TRBD1. Germline CDR1 is SNHLY and CDR2 is FYNNEI. V shed 7 bases, J shed 3 bases, and the junction held 10 bases outside the gene matches. CDR3 length: 15 amino acids. CDR3 nucleotides: TGTGCCAGCAAGCACGAGGGACAGGGTTTCTACGAGCAGTACTTC. Translation gives CASKHEGQGFYEQYF.

The J gene is TRBJ2-6, the V gene TRBV27; 10 bases are a match to TRBD1. Germline-derived CDR1 and CDR2 are MNHEY and SMNVEV (reference sequence). J lost 0 bases, V lost 2 bases, and 1 base had no gene match. The CDR3 is made up of 17 amino acids. The DNA of the CDR3 is TGTGCCAGCAGTTTAGGGACAGGGGCCTCTGGGGCCAACGTCCTGACTTTC. This encodes CASSLGTGASGANVLTF.

The rearrangement links TRBV18 to TRBJ2-7; 9 positions agree with TRBD2. This CDR3 spans 15 amino acids. In germline, CDR1 is KGHSH, CDR2 LQKENI. V gave up 3 bases and J gave up 7 bases; unmatched junction bases: 10. CDR3 sequence reads: CASSPSTSGREEQYF. CDR3 coding DNA: TGTGCCAGCTCACCCTCGACTAGCGGTCGGGAAGAGCAGTACTTC.

This clone was observed a single time. This sequence joins TRBV5-1 and TRBJ1-1; D not resolved. The germline gives CDR1 SGHRS, CDR2 YFSETQ. The CDR3 contains 13 residues. Trimming cost V 4 bases and J 0 bases, with 7 bases left between them. The DNA for the CDR3 is TGCGCCAGCAGCGTCGCAGTGAACACTGAAGCTTTCTTT. It codes for CASSVAVNTEAFF.

V and J are TRBV11-2 and TRBJ2-3; a possible D gene is TRBD2 (5 bases). The V end lost 1 base, the J end lost 3 bases, and 8 bases lay between the germline ends. The CDR3 extends over 14 amino acids. CDR1 and CDR2 from the germline V gene are SGHAT and FQNNGV. The CDR3 spells CASSLVPGTDTQYF. The CDR3, as DNA: TGTGCCAGCAGCTTAGTTCCGGGAACAGATACGCAGTATTTT.

V usage is TRBV7-2 and J usage is TRBJ2-7; 7 bases fit TRBD1. The CDR3 has 15 residues. The germline V gene encodes CDR1 SGHTA and CDR2 FQGNSA. Losses at the gene ends were 7 bases for V and 3 bases for J; bases not matched to a gene: 12. The CDR3 nucleotides read TGTGCCAGCACCCTGACCCGGGACAGAAGCTACGAGCAGTACTTC. Translation: CASTLTRDRSYEQYF.

The V call is TRBV5-1, the J call TRBJ2-7; 10 bases map to TRBD1. The V segment lost 1 base and the J segment 6 bases; nucleotides outside the gene matches: 7. The CDR3 covers 15 residues. The germline V gene encodes CDR1 SGHRS and CDR2 YFSETQ. CDR3 sequence: CASSLQGQGRVEQYF. For the CDR3, the DNA is TGCGCCAGCAGCTTGCAGGGACAGGGGAGGGTCGAGCAGTACTTC.

This clone has only one observation. The rearrangement joins TRBV4-3 to TRBJ2-7, with TRBD1 matching over 7 bases. CDR1 LGHNA and CDR2 YSLEER come from the germline V gene. The CDR3 is made up of 16 amino acids. V lost 0 bases and J lost 3; bases outside the gene matches: 8. CDR3 sequence (DNA): TGCGCCAGCAGCCAAGAAGGGGGCAGGGGATACTACGAGCAGTACTTC. Protein product: CASSQEGGRGYYEQYF.

J is TRBJ2-5 and V is TRBV5-4; TRBD1 agrees at 7 bases. CDR3 length: 15 residues. Germline V lookup: CDR1 SGHNT, CDR2 YYREEE (reference sequence). After removal of 4 bases from V and 2 bases from J, the junction contained 8 bases not matched to a gene. CDR3: CASSRPGTAQETQYF. DNA of the CDR3: TGTGCCAGCAGCCGTCCCGGGACAGCGCAAGAGACCCAGTACTTC.

The genes are TRBV5-1 and TRBJ1-1, with a weak D call TRBD1 (6 bases). This CDR3 has 16 amino acids. Between the trimmed V and J ends, which lost 4 bases and 0 bases, there was a span of 16 bases. Germline lookup yields CDR1 SGHRS and CDR2 YFSETQ. CDR3 sequence: CASSLSGRGVNTEAFF. The CDR3 nucleotides are TGCGCCAGCAGCCTCTCAGGGAGGGGGGTGAACACTGAAGCTTTCTTT.

This sequence joins TRBV5-6 and TRBJ2-7, with 7 positions matching TRBD1. Trimming cost V 4 bases and J 3 bases; bases outside gene matches: 7. The CDR3 is 14 residues long. CDR1 is SGHDT, CDR2 YYEEEE, per germline. Here the CDR3 reads CASSPGTEHYEQYF. The CDR3 bases are TGTGCCAGCAGCCCCGGGACAGAACACTACGAGCAGTACTTC.

The chain has TRBV7-6 and TRBJ2-1; 9 bases match TRBD2. The V gene's germline CDR1 is SGHVS and CDR2 FNYEAQ. Losses at the gene ends were 5 bases for V and 9 bases for J; bases not matched to a gene: 14. This CDR3 is built from 16 residues. The CDR3: CASSPLARGGHSEQFF. The CDR3 region has the DNA TGTGCCAGCAGCCCCTTAGCGCGGGGGGGCCACAGTGAGCAGTTCTTC. Full variable domain (rest looked up from reference TRBV7-6 and TRBJ2-1): GAGVSQSPRYKVTKRGQDVALRCDPISGHVSLYWYRQALGQGPEFLTYFNYEAQQDKSGLPNDRFSAERPEGSISTLTIQRTEQRDSAMYRCASSPLARGGHSEQFFGPGTRLTVL.

This clone was recorded only once. This chain joins TRBV9 and TRBJ1-5, with D unclear. The CDR3 is 14 amino acids. Germline assignment: CDR1 SGDLS and CDR2 YYNGEE. Trimming took off 6 bases at V and 3 bases at J, with 13 bases between the two ends. The CDR3 loop is CASKRTTYNQPQHF. In DNA form, the CDR3 reads TGTGCCAGCAAACGCACCACCTACAATCAGCCCCAGCATTTT.